Sequencing of this T cell receptor beta chain was carried out in a study of radiotherapy plus CTLA-4 blockade in lung cancer. The repertoire was sequenced with immunoSEQ multiplex PCR; TCRdb's copy has only in-frame clones and lacks some. The sample contains approximately 72,000 clones, over 65% of which appear only once. A word on this clone: The junction differs from germline at one of its ends, possibly a read error.

This CDR3 is built from 17 residues. CDR1 is SGHVS and CDR2 is FNYEAQ in the germline V gene. This TCR derives from a human donor with non-small cell lung cancer who had a complete response to radiotherapy plus ipilimumab. The chain employs TRBV7-6 and TRBJ2-5; a weak D match, TRBD2 (7 bases). This material consisted of peripheral blood, taken from a patient treated with radiotherapy plus ipilimumab. CDR3 nucleotide sequence: TGTACCAGCAGCTTTCCGCGCGAGGGGGGGGACCCAGAGACCCAGTACTTC. Translation gives CTSSFPREGGDPETQYF.